This TCR beta chain was sequenced in a study of T cells in tumors after PD-1 blockade. Overall study context: Prior checkpoint blockade, systemic immunosuppressant use, or anti-cancer therapy within 4 weeks excluded patients. A subset received ongoing vismodegib 150 mg daily alongside anti-PD-1 therapy. Peripheral blood samples averaged approximately 33,000 unique clonotypes and more than 100,000 templates.

The repertoire was sequenced with immunoSEQ multiplex PCR; TCRdb's copy has only in-frame clones and lacks some. This table has roughly 14,000 clones, 82% appearing once. Input was roughly 550 ng to 6,500 ng of genomic DNA from tumor or blood. This CDR3 comprises 16 residues. Per germline, CDR1 SGHNT and CDR2 YYREEE (reference sequence). Trimming cost V 0 bases and J 5 bases; bases outside gene matches: 10. The receptor comes from a human donor with basal cell carcinoma. This specimen consisted of PBMCs, obtained after anti-PD-1 treatment. This chain uses TRBV5-4 with TRBJ2-5, with TRBD2 identical over 7 bases. CDR3 nucleotides: TGTGCCAGCAGCTTGGGTCCTAGCGGAGGGGAGGAGACCCAGTACTTC. It encodes CASSLGPSGGEETQYF.